These 15 T cell receptor beta chains were sequenced from one sample in a study of blood T cells in healthy people across ages. Together with a sample-barcoded 5' primer, a J-beta primer mix was included in a second PCR lasting 7 to 11 cycles. TCRdb used MiXCR to reprocess the 5' RACE reads, holding one entry per CDR3 protein. The sample gives about 1.6 million distinct CDR3 sequences, almost 35% of which show up once; roughly 10% is in the top ten. Sequences were obtained from blood. These receptors all come from a woman under 40 in good health.

V is TRBV2 and J is TRBJ2-7; D ambiguous. Germline-derived CDR1 and CDR2 are SNHLY and FYNNEI. The ends were cut back, 7 bases at V and 2 bases at J, with 15 bases in the middle. The length of the CDR3 is 14 residues. The CDR3 protein is CASMGEGMTYEQYF. CDR3 DNA sequence: TGTGCCAGCATGGGCGAAGGGATGACCTACGAGCAGTACTTC.

In this sample, this clonotype turned up many times. The chain links TRBV7-3 to TRBJ2-1; 8 bases map to TRBD1. This CDR3 comprises 14 residues. V lost 4 bases to trimming and J lost 9 bases; unmatched junction nucleotides: 8. CDR1 is SGHTA and CDR2 is FQGTGA in the germline V gene. The CDR3 loop is CASSSGQGASEQFF. In DNA form, the CDR3 reads TGTGCCAGCAGCTCGGGTCAGGGGGCGAGTGAGCAGTTCTTC.

The rearrangement joins TRBV6-2 or TRBV6-3 to TRBJ2-3, with 8 bases matching TRBD2. The CDR3 spans 15 residues. The V gene end was trimmed by 2 bases and the J gene end by 8 bases; junction bases not matched to a gene: 9. Per germline, CDR1 MNHEY and CDR2 SVGEGT. The CDR3 loop is CASSYGTDGGATQYF. For the CDR3, the DNA is TGTGCCAGCAGTTACGGGACTGACGGGGGGGCTACGCAGTATTTT.

The chain recombines TRBV7-2 with TRBJ1-5, with 8 bases that match TRBD1. Germline CDR1 reads SGHTA; CDR2 reads FQGNSA. The V and J ends lost 5 bases and 6 bases, in that order; junction bases with no gene match: 9. The CDR3 contains 15 residues. CDR3 region: CASSLDRGSGQPQHF. The CDR3 nucleotides are TGTGCCAGCAGCCTTGACAGGGGCTCTGGTCAGCCCCAGCATTTT.

Concerning this clonotype itself: Possible read error: a much larger clone is one base away. The V gene is TRBV9, the J gene TRBJ2-7; D remains ambiguous. V was clipped by 4 bases and J by 2 bases, with 16 bases between them. CDR1 and CDR2 (germline): SGDLS, YYNGEE. The CDR3 covers 15 residues. The CDR3 nucleotides read TGTGCCAGCAGCTTAGACCCGATCGGTACCTACGAGCAGTACTTC. Translating it yields CASSLDPIGTYEQYF.

This clonotype has only a few counts. The chain joins TRBV25-1 to TRBJ2-7; 7 bases line up with TRBD1. This CDR3 spans 16 amino acids. The germline V gene encodes CDR1 MGHDK and CDR2 SYGVNS. The V and J ends lost 2 bases and 5 bases, in that order; junction bases with no gene match: 12. CDR3 nucleotide sequence: TGTGCCAGCAGTGAAAGCGGAGAAGGGGACAGCGACGAGCAGTACTTC. Its protein is CASSESGEGDSDEQYF.

The chain recombines TRBV5-1 with TRBJ1-2, with D hard to call. Germline CDR1 reads SGHRS; CDR2 reads YFSETQ. The CDR3 extends over 15 amino acids. V lost 0 bases and J lost 4, with 13 bases in between. The DNA for the CDR3 is TGCGCCAGCAGCTTGGGTCAAACGACCTTCTATGGCTACACCTTC. Its translation is CASSLGQTTFYGYTF.

This chain links TRBV5-8 with TRBJ2-1; 8 bases are shared with TRBD2. Germline values: CDR1 SGHTS, CDR2 YDEGEE. This CDR3 region has 15 residues. With V trimmed by 0 bases and J by 5 bases, 4 bases remained unmatched. DNA for the CDR3: TGTGCCAGCAGCTTGGGACTAGCGTCCCACAATGAGCAGTTCTTC. Encoded protein: CASSLGLASHNEQFF.

The V and J genes are TRBV7-9 and TRBJ2-5, with 14 nucleotides matching TRBD2. The ends lost 3 bases at V and 5 bases at J; junction bases unmatched: 5. Germline V gene lookup returns CDR1 SEHNR and CDR2 FQNEAQ (reference sequence). The CDR3 spans 16 residues. CDR3 in amino acids: CASSFRGLAGVETQYF. For the CDR3, the DNA is TGTGCCAGCAGCTTCCGGGGACTAGCGGGAGTGGAGACCCAGTACTTC.

This clonotype was counted only a few times. The rearrangement links TRBV3-1 to TRBJ1-2, with D hard to call. Trimming cost V 4 bases and J 7 bases, with 13 bases left between them. The germline CDR1 and CDR2 sequences are LGHDT and YNNKEL (reference sequence). The CDR3 is 13 residues long. Here the CDR3 reads CASSPASVAGYTF. The DNA of the CDR3 is TGTGCCAGCAGCCCTGCCTCAGTAGCTGGCTACACCTTC.

The chain combines TRBV6-2 or TRBV6-3 with TRBJ2-7; no clear D. This CDR3 is 15 amino acids long. CDR1 MNHEY and CDR2 SVGEGT come from the germline V gene. Trimming removed 5 bases at V and 3 bases at J, with 17 bases between. The CDR3 DNA follows: TGTGCCAGCAGTCCATTTTTTCGTGGAAGCTACGAGCAGTACTTC. Translating gives CASSPFFRGSYEQYF.

The V call is TRBV6-5, the J call TRBJ2-5; D unresolved. This CDR3 region has 14 residues. Germline V lookup: CDR1 MNHEY, CDR2 SVGAGI. V was cut by 7 bases and J by 5 bases, with 17 bases left in between. Here the CDR3 reads CASKGQFISETQYF. DNA for the CDR3: TGTGCCAGCAAGGGCCAGTTTATTTCGGAGACCCAGTACTTC.

This clonotype was detected once. Mismatch with germline at one junction end may stem from a read error. V gene TRBV7-3 combines with J gene TRBJ2-1; D unresolved. Germline V gene data show CDR1 as SGHTA and CDR2 as FQGTGA. The CDR3 covers 13 residues. CDR3 sequence: CASSFGPYSEQFF. CDR3 DNA sequence: TGTGCCAGCAGCTTTGGCCCCTACAGTGAGCAGTTCTTC.

This chain links TRBV12-5 with TRBJ2-7, with unresolved D. The V gene lost 10 bases and the J gene lost 3 bases, with 16 bases spanning the gap. The V gene's germline CDR1 is LGHNT and CDR2 FRNRAP. This CDR3 comprises 13 residues. The CDR3: CAISPGQYYEQYF. The CDR3 nucleotides read TGTGCTATCTCCCCTGGGCAGTACTACGAGCAGTACTTC.

This clonotype appeared many times. The chain joins TRBV5-1 to TRBJ2-7; unclear D gene. V was pared by 5 bases and J by 3 bases, with 12 bases between. The CDR3 totals 13 residues. In germline, CDR1 is SGHRS, CDR2 YFSETQ. The DNA for the CDR3 is TGCGCCAGCAGTATCGGCAGAGACTACGAGCAGTACTTC. Encoded protein: CASSIGRDYEQYF.